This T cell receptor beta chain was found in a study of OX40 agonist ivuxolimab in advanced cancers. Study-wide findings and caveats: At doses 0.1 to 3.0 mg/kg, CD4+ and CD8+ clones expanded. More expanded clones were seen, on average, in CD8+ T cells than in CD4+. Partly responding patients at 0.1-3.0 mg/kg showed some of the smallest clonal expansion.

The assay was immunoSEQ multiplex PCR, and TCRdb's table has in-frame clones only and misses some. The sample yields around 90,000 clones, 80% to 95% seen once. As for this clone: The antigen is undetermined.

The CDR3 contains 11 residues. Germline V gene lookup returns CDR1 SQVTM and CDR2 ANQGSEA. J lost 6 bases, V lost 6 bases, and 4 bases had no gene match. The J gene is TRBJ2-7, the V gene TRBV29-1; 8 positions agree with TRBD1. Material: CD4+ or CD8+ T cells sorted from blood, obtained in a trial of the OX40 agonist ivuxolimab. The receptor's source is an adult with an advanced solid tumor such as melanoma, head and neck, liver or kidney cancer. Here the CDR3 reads CSVGQGGEQYF. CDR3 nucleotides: TGCAGCGTCGGACAGGGAGGCGAGCAGTACTTC.